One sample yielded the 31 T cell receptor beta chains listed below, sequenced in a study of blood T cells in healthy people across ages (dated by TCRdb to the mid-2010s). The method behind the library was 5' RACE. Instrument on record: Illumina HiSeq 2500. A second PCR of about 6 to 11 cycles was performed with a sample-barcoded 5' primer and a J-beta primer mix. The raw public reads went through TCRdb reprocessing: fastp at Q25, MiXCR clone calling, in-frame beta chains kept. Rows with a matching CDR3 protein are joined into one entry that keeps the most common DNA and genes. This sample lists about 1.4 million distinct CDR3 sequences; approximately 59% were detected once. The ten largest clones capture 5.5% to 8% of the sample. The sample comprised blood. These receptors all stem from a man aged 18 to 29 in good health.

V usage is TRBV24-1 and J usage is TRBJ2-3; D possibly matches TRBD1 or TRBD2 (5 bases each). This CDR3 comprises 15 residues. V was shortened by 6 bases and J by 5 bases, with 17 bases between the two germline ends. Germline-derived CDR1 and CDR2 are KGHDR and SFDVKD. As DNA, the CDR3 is TGTGCCACCAGTCCCTGGGGGAGTGAAGGAGATACGCAGTATTTT. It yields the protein CATSPWGSEGDTQYF.

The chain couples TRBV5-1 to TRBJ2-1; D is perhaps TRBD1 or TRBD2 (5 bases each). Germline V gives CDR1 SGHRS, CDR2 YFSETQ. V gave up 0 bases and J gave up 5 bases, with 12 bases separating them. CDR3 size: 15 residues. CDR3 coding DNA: TGCGCCAGCAGCTTGGTAGGGACGGAAAACAATGAGCAGTTCTTC. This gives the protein CASSLVGTENNEQFF. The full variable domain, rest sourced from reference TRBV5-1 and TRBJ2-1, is KAGVTQTPRYLIKTRGQQVTLSCSPISGHRSVSWYQQTPGQGLQFLFEYFSETQRNKGNFPGRFSGRQFSNSRSEMNVSTLELGDSALYLCASSLVGTENNEQFFGPGTRLTVL.

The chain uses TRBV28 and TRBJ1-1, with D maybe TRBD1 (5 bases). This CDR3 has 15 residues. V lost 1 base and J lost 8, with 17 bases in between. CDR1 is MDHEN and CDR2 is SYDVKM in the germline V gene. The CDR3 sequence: CASSLLGRSAPEAFF. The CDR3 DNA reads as TGTGCCAGCAGTTTATTGGGACGATCCGCCCCAGAAGCTTTCTTT. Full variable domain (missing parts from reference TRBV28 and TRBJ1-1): DVKVTQSSRYLVKRTGEKVFLECVQDMDHENMFWYRQDPGLGLRLIYFSYDVKMKEKGDIPEGYSVSREKKERFSLILESASTNQTSMYLCASSLLGRSAPEAFFGQGTRLTVV.

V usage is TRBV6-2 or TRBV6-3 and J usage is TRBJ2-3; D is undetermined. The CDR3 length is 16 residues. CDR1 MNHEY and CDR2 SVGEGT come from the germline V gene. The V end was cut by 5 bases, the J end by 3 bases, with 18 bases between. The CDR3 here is CASSHPFGNPTDTQYF. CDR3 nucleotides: TGTGCCAGCAGTCACCCCTTTGGCAACCCGACAGATACGCAGTATTTT.

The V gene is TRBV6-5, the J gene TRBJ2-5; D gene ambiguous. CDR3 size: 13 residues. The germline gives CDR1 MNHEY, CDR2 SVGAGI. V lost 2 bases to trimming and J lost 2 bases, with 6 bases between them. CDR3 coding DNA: TGTGCCAGCAGTTACCCTGAACAAGAGACCCAGTACTTC. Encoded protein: CASSYPEQETQYF.

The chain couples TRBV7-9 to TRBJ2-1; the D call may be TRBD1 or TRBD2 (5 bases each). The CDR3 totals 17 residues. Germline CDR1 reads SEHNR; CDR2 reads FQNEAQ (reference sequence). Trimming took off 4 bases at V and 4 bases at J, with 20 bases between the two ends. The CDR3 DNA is TGTGCCAGCAGCTCCATGGGCCCCACGGGACCATACAATGAGCAGTTCTTC. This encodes CASSSMGPTGPYNEQFF.

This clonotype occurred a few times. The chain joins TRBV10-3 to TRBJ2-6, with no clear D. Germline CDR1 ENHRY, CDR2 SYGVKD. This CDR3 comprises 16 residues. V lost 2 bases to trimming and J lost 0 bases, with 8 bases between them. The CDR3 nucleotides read TGTGCCATCAGTGAGGGGGAAAGCTCTGGGGCCAACGTCCTGACTTTC. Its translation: CAISEGESSGANVLTF.

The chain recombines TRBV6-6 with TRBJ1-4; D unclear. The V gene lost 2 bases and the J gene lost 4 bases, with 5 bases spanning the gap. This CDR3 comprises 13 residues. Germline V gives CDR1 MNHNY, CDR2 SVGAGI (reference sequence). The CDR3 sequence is CASSYRNNEKLFF. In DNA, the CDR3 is TGTGCCAGCAGTTACAGGAATAATGAAAAACTGTTTTTT.

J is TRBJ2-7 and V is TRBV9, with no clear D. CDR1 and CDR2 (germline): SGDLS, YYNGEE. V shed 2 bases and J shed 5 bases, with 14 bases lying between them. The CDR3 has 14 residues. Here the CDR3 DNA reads TGTGCCAGCAGCGTCGGGCTCCGGGTCGACGAGCAGTACTTC. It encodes CASSVGLRVDEQYF.

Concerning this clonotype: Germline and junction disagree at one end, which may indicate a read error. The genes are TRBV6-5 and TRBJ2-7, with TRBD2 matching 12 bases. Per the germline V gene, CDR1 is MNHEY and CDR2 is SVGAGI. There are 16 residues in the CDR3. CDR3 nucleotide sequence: TGTGCCTGCAGTTACTCTCTAGCGGGAGGGGCCTACGAGCAGTACTTC. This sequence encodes CACSYSLAGGAYEQYF.

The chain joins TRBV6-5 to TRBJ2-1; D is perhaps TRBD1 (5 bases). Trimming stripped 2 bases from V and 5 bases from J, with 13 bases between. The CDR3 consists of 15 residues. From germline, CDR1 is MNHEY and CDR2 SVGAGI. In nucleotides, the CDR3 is TGTGCCAGCAGTTACGTAGACAGCCCCCACAATGAGCAGTTCTTC. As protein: CASSYVDSPHNEQFF.

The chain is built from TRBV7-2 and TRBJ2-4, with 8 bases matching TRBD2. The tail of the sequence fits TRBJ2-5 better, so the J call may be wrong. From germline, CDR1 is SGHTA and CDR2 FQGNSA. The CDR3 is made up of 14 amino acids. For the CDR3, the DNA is TGTGCCAGCAGCACGACTAGCGTTCAAGAGACCCAGTACTTC. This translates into CASSTTSVQETQYF.

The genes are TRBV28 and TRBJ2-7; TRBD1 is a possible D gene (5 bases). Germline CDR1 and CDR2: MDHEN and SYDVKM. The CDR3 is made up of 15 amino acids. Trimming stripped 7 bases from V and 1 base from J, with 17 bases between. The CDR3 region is CASTEQVSSSYEQYF. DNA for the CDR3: TGTGCCAGCACCGAACAGGTTAGCTCTTCCTACGAGCAGTACTTC. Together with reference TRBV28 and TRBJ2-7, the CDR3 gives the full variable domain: DVKVTQSSRYLVKRTGEKVFLECVQDMDHENMFWYRQDPGLGLRLIYFSYDVKMKEKGDIPEGYSVSREKKERFSLILESASTNQTSMYLCASTEQVSSSYEQYFGPGTRLTVT.

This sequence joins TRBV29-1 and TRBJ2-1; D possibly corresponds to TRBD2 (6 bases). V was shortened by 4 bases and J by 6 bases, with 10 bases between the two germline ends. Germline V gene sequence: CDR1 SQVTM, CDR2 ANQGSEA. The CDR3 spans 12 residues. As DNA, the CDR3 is TGCAGCGTTGGAGAAGCGGGCAATGAGCAGTTCTTC. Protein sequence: CSVGEAGNEQFF.

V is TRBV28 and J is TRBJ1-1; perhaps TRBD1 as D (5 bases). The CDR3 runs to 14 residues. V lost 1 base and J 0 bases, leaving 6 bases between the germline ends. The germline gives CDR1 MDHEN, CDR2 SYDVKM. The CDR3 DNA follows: TGTGCCAGCAGTTTATTCAGGGTGAACACTGAAGCTTTCTTT. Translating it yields CASSLFRVNTEAFF.

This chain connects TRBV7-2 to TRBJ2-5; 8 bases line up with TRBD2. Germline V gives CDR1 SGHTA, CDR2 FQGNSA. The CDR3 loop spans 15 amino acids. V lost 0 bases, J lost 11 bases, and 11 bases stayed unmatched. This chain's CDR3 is CASSLAAGGSNEQYF. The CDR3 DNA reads TGTGCCAGCAGCTTAGCCGCGGGGGGTTCCAATGAGCAGTACTTC.

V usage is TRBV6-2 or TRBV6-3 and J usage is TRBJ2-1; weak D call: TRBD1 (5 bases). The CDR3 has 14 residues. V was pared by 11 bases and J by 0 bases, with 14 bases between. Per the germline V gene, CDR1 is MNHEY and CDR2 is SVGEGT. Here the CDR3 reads CAGSRQSSYNEQFF. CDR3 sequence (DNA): TGTGCCGGGTCCCGACAGTCCTCCTACAATGAGCAGTTCTTC.

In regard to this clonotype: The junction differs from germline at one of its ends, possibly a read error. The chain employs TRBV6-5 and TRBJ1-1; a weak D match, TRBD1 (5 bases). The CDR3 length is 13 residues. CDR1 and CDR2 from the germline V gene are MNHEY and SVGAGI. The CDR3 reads CTSVGGGDTEAFF. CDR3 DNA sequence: TGTACCAGCGTGGGGGGTGGAGACACTGAAGCTTTCTTT.

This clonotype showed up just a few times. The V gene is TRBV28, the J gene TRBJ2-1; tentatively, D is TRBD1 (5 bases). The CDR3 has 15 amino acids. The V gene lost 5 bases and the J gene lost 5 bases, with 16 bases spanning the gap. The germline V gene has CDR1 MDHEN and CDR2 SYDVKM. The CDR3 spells CASSPPQGRDNEQFF. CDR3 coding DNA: TGTGCCAGCAGTCCTCCTCAGGGTCGGGACAATGAGCAGTTCTTC.

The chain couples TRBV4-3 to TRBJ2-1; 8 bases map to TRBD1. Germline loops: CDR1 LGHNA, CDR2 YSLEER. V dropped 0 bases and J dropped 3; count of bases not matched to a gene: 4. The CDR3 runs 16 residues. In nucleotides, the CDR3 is TGCGCCAGCAGCCAAGACTCGGGACAGGTCTACAATGAGCAGTTCTTC. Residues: CASSQDSGQVYNEQFF.

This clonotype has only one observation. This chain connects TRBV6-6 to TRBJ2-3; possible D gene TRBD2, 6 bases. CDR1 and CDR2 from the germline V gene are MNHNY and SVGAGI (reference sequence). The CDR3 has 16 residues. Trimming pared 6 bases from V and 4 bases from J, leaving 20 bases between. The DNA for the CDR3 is TGTGCCAGCAGCGCGGCGGGAAGGGAGCAGGCAGATACGCAGTATTTT. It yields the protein CASSAAGREQADTQYF.

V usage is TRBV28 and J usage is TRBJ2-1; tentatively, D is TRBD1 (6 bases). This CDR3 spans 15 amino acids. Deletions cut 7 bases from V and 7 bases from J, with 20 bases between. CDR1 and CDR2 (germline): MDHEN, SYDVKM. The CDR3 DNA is TGTGCCAGCACCCCACTTTTGGGACAACCAAATGAGCAGTTCTTC. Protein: CASTPLLGQPNEQFF.

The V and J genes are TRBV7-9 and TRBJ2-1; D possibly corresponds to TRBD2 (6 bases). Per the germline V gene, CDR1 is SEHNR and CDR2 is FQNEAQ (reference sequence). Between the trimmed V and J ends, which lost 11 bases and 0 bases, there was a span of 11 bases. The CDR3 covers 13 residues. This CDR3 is CAFTTSSYNEQFF. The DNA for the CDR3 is TGTGCCTTTACGACTAGCTCCTACAATGAGCAGTTCTTC.

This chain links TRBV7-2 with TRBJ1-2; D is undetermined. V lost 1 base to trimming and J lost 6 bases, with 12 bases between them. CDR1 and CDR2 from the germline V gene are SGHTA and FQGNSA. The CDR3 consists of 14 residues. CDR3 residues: CASSLGVHSDGYTF. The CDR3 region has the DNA TGTGCCAGCAGCTTAGGGGTCCATTCAGATGGCTACACCTTC.

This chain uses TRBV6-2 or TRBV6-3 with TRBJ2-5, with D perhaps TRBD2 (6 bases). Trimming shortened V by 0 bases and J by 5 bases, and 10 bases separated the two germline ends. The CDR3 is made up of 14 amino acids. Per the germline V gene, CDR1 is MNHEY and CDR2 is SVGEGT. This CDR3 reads CASSYSRSGETQYF. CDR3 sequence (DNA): TGTGCCAGCAGTTACTCGAGAAGCGGGGAGACCCAGTACTTC.

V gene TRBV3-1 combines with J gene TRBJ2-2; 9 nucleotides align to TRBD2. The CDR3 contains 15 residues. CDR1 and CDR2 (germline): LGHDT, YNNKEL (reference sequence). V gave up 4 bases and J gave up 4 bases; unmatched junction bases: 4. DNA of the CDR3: TGTGCCAGCAGCCGGCTAGCGGGACCCACCGGGGAGCTGTTTTTT. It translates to CASSRLAGPTGELFF.

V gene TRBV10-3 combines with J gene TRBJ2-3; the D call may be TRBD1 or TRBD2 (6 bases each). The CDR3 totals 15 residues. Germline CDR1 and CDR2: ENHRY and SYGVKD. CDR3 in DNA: TGTGTCATTGGAAGCGAGGGGGGTTTCACAGATACGCAGTATTTT. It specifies CVIGSEGGFTDTQYF.

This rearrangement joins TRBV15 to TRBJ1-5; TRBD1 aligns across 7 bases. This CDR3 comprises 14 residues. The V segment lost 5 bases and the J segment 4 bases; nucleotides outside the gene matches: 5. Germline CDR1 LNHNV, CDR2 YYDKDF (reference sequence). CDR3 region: CATSGGTDNQPQHF. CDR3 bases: TGTGCCACCAGCGGAGGGACAGATAATCAGCCCCAGCATTTT.

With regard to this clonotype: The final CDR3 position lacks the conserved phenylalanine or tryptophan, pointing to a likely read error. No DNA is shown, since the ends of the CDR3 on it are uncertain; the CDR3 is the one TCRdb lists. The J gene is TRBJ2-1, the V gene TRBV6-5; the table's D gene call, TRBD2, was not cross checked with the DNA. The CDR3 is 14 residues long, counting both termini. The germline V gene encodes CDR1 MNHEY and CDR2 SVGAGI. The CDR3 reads CASRPGPVGYTFGS.

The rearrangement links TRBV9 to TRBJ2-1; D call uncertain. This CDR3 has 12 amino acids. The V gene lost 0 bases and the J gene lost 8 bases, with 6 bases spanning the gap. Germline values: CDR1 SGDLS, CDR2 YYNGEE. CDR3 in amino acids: CASSVGNDEQFF. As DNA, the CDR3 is TGTGCCAGCAGCGTAGGGAACGATGAGCAGTTCTTC.

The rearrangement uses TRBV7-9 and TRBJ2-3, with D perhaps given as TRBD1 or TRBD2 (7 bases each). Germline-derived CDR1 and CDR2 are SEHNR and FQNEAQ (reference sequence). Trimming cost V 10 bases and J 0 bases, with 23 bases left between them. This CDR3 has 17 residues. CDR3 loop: CATEGASGRLSTDTQYF. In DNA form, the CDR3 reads TGTGCCACGGAGGGGGCTAGCGGCCGCCTTAGCACAGATACGCAGTATTTT.